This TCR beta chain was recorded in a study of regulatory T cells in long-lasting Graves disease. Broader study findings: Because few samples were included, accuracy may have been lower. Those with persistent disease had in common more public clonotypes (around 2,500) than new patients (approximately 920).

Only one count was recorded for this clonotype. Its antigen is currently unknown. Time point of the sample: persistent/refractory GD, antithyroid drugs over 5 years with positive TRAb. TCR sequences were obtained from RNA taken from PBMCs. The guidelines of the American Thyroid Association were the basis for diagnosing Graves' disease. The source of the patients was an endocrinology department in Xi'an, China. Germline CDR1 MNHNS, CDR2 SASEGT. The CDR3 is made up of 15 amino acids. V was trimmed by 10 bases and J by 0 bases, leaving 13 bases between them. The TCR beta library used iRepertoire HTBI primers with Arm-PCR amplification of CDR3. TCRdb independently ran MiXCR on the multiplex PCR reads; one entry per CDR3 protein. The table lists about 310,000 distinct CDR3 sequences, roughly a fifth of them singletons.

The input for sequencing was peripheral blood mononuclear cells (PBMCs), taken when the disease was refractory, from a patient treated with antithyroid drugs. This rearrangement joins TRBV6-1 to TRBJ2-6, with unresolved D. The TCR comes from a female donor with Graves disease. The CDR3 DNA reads TGTGCCATCAGCCCACGAAGCTCTGGGGCCAACGTCCTGACTTTC. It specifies CAISPRSSGANVLTF.